A selection of T cell receptor beta chains follows, all from one sample in a study of blood T cell repertoires in COVID-19. This table comes from immunoSEQ multiplex PCR, and its TCRdb copy is limited to in-frame clones, with some not included. The table lists around 170,000 clones, 84% of them singletons. The specimen was PBMCs or T cells enriched from blood (not recorded which). These TCRs come from a middle-aged man who had recovered from COVID-19. The CDR3 runs from the conserved cysteine through the conserved F or W. A D gene is named only where the DNA matches it firmly. Rows give clone size only sometimes, using once, few, many, or a class for an expanded clone.

j_call d_call v_call clone_size cdr3_nt cdr3_aa
TRBJ2-3 . TRBV1 . TGCACCAGCAGCCAAGATCAAGCTAGCGGGGGCACAGATACGCAGTATTTT CTSSQDQASGGTDTQYF
TRBJ2-7 . TRBV5-4 . TGTGCCAGCAGCCTACCCGCGGGGGAGCAGTACTTC CASSLPAGEQYF
TRBJ1-3 . TRBV27 . TGTGCCAGCAGTTTTGGGGCTGGGACTGGAAACACCATATATTTT CASSFGAGTGNTIYF
TRBJ1-1 . TRBV2 . TGTGCCAGCAATGTGGCAGGGGACATCGAAGCTTTCTTT CASNVAGDIEAFF
TRBJ1-2 . TRBV19 . TGTGCCAGTAGTTTATTACAACCTTACTATGGCTACACCTTC CASSLLQPYYGYTF
TRBJ2-3 TRBD1 TRBV9 . TGTGCCAGCAGCGCTCCGACAGGGACCCACCCTCCAGATACGCAGTATTTT CASSAPTGTHPPDTQYF
TRBJ2-6 TRBD1 TRBV28 . TGTGCCAGCAGTGCGGCAGACAGGGCCGGGGCCAACGTCCTGACTTTC CASSAADRAGANVLTF
TRBJ2-7 TRBD1 TRBV9 . TGTGCCAGCAGCGTATGGACAGGGGGTGAGCAGTACTTC CASSVWTGGEQYF
TRBJ2-3 TRBD2 TRBV9 . TGTGCCAGCAGCGTAGGCCACCGGGGGGTTGGGACAGATACGCAGTATTTT CASSVGHRGVGTDTQYF
TRBJ1-5 . TRBV28 once TGTGCCAGCAGTTTACAGGGACTTAGCAATCAGCCCCAGCATTTT CASSLQGLSNQPQHF
TRBJ2-7 . TRBV3-1/TRBV3-2 once TGTGCCAGCAGCCAAGATTCCCGGCCCGACAGGGAGCAGTACTTC CASSQDSRPDREQYF
TRBJ2-5 . TRBV6-7 . TGTGCCAGCAGTTACTCGATGGTCGGGGGACTTACTCTCCAAGAGACCCAGTACTTC CASSYSMVGGLTLQETQYF
TRBJ2-5 TRBD2 TRBV7-3 . TGTGCCAGCAGCTTAATGGGACTAGCTCCGAGAGAGACCCAGTACTTC CASSLMGLAPRETQYF
TRBJ1-1 . TRBV4-3 few TGCGCCAGCGCCGTGGGGCTTGGCACTGAAGCTTTCTTT CASAVGLGTEAFF
TRBJ2-1 . TRBV6-5 . TGTGCCAGCAGTTTATTGGGGCCACTCTACAATGAGCAGTTCTTC CASSLLGPLYNEQFF
TRBJ2-2 . TRBV10-1 . TGCGCCAGCAACACAGGGGACTCCGGGGAGCTGTTTTTT CASNTGDSGELFF
TRBJ2-1 TRBD2 TRBV15 . TGTGCCACCAGCACCCGAGCGGGGGGGGGTGAGCAGTTCTTC CATSTRAGGGEQFF
TRBJ1-1 . TRBV6-5 . TGTGCCGCCCGGGAGGCGGAGGACACTGAAGCTTTCTTT CAAREAEDTEAFF
TRBJ2-7 TRBD2 TRBV6-5 . TGTGCCAGCAGTCAGCGGGAGGCTAGCTCCTACGAGCAGTACTTC CASSQREASSYEQYF
TRBJ1-4 . TRBV5-6 . TGTGCCAGCAGCTTGGTGGAGGACGTCCATGAAAAACTGTTTTTT CASSLVEDVHEKLFF
TRBJ2-7 TRBD1 TRBV5-6 few TGTGCCAGCAGCTTGCCGCCGGGTATAGGACAGGGCTCCTACGAGCAGTACTTC CASSLPPGIGQGSYEQYF
TRBJ2-6 TRBD1 TRBV18 few TGTGCCAGCTCAATCACGGGACAGGGGGCCAACGTCCTGACTTTC CASSITGQGANVLTF
TRBJ2-7 TRBD2 TRBV30 once TGTGCCTGGATAAAGGGAGGGAGCTCCTACGAGCAGTACTTC CAWIKGGSSYEQYF
TRBJ1-2 . TRBV18 . TGTGCCAGCTCACCGGAGAAGGGGATTGGCTACACCTTC CASSPEKGIGYTF
TRBJ1-2 TRBD1 TRBV27 . TGTGCCAGCAGTAGGACAGGGGGTTTGTATGGCTACACCTTC CASSRTGGLYGYTF
TRBJ2-3 TRBD1 TRBV24-1 . TGTGCCACCAGTGAATCGGGACAGGGGGCATCGGGAGATACGCAGTATTTT CATSESGQGASGDTQYF
TRBJ2-6 TRBD1 TRBV18 . TGTGCCAGCTCACCAAGGACAGGTGCCTTCTCTGGGGCCAACGTCCTGACTTTC CASSPRTGAFSGANVLTF
TRBJ2-3 TRBD2 TRBV2 . TGTGCCAGCAATATCGGCGGGCGGGGGGCCACAGATACGCAGTATTTT CASNIGGRGATDTQYF
TRBJ2-1 TRBD1 TRBV19 once TGTGCCAGTAGGCCTCGGGACAGGGGGTCAGAATACAATGAGCAGTTCTTC CASRPRDRGSEYNEQFF
TRBJ1-1 . TRBV4-2 few TGTGCCAGCAGCCCCGGAGGAATGAACACTGAAGCTTTCTTT CASSPGGMNTEAFF
TRBJ1-1 . TRBV18 once TGTGCCAGCTCACGAACTCAGGGGAACACTGAAGCTTTCTTT CASSRTQGNTEAFF
TRBJ1-5 . TRBV3-1/TRBV3-2 few TGTGCCAGCAGCCAAGGGACTCGGCCCCAGCATTTT CASSQGTRPQHF
TRBJ1-2 . TRBV18 few TGTGCCAGCTCACCTGGTTCCTGGGCGCGGGACTATGGCTACACCTTC CASSPGSWARDYGYTF
TRBJ2-3 . TRBV18 . TGTGCCAGCTCACCGGCGGGGTTGACAGATACGCAGTATTTT CASSPAGLTDTQYF
TRBJ1-1 TRBD1 TRBV19 . TGTGCCAGTATCCGGACAGGGGGGCTCACTGAAGCTTTCTTT CASIRTGGLTEAFF
TRBJ2-6 TRBD2 TRBV19 . TGTGCCAGTAGTCCCGGACTAGCGGACCTTCTCTCTGGGGCCAACGTCCTGACTTTC CASSPGLADLLSGANVLTF
TRBJ1-5 . TRBV7-3 . TGTGCCAGCAGCGCCCACAGGGACCAGCCCCAGCATTTT CASSAHRDQPQHF
TRBJ2-3 . TRBV11-2 . TGTGCCAGCAGCCCGGGAACGGGCCCCCCAGATACGCAGTATTTT CASSPGTGPPDTQYF
TRBJ1-5 TRBD1 TRBV18 once TGTGCCAGCTCACCGGACAGGAGCAATCAGCCCCAGCATTTT CASSPDRSNQPQHF
TRBJ2-7 . TRBV19 few TGTGCCAGTAGTATGCATCCAGGGGGAGGCTCCTACGAGCAGTACTTC CASSMHPGGGSYEQYF
TRBJ2-6 TRBD1 TRBV2 . TGTGCCAGCACTGACCCGGGACAGGGGCGCTCTGGGGCCAACGTCCTGACTTTC CASTDPGQGRSGANVLTF
TRBJ1-2 TRBD1 TRBV4-1 . TGCGCCAGCAGCCTCCCGGACAGGGCCGGCTACACCTTC CASSLPDRAGYTF
TRBJ1-2 . TRBV30 few TGTGCCTGGAACCAGGGCTACTATGGCTACACCTTC CAWNQGYYGYTF
TRBJ2-3 TRBD2 TRBV24-1 . TGTGCCACCAGTGATCCGGGACTAGGGATCACAGATACGCAGTATTTT CATSDPGLGITDTQYF
TRBJ2-2 . TRBV18 . TGTGCCAGCTCACTAGACAGTTACACCGGGGAGCTGTTTTTT CASSLDSYTGELFF